Listed here is a single T cell receptor beta chain. This clone was seen a handful of times. Its antigen is still unknown. No per-base quality is available; no much larger clone lies one base away. A single peripheral blood draw of about 116 mL on average was collected from each donor into heparinised tubes. Naive, central memory, regulatory and stem cell-like memory CD4+ T cells were sorted on a BD FACSAria II using a panel including CD45RO, CCR7, CD25, CD127, CD95 and CD27. All sorted populations exceeded 95% purity. PBMCs were isolated immediately by Lymphoprep density gradient centrifugation and stained directly without culture. Samples were stained and sorted in pairs, with one healthy donor and one patient per experiment, so that batch effects were minimized. The data originate from a study of beta chain features in type 1 diabetes (dated by TCRdb to 2016 to 2018). In the study overall: Mean age, gender distribution, total cell number and subset yield did not differ between patients and healthy donors. A total of roughly 100 million sorted cells were examined across all samples, and RNA yield correlated strongly with the number of cells per subset. The study compared TCRB repertoires of sorted circulating CD4+ T cell subsets between recently diagnosed type 1 diabetes patients and matched healthy donors. Regulatory and stem cell-like memory subsets were isolated from only 8 patients and roughly 8 healthy donors, whereas naive and central memory subsets came from all 28 donors.

The entire isolated RNA was reverse transcribed using the High Capacity cDNA Reverse Transcription Kit, and thus expressed TCRB transcripts were sequenced. Deep immunoSEQ sequencing was applied to naive, central memory and regulatory T cell samples, giving an average of about 3.7 million total reads per sample. Sorted cells were lysed in RLT buffer, and RNA was extracted using DNase-treated RNeasy Micro or Mini kits according to cell number. To prevent cross-contamination, every cell subset was processed on its own, while patient and healthy donor samples were processed together. Using the immunoSEQ multiplex PCR, TCRB sequences were amplified from cDNA into 87-bp fragments spanning the CDR3 region. Amplicons were sequenced on the Illumina HiSeq platform. The authors processed their data as follows. PCR bias was computationally corrected using synthetic template baselines, reads within Hamming distance 2 were collapsed, and singletons that could not be merged were discarded. Reads were aligned against IMGT so that V, D and J genes, CDR3 length and insertions or deletions at six rearrangement sites could be assigned. Within each subset, clonotype counts were normalized to sorted cell number, after which true diversity and Gini coefficients were computed with the tcR R package. Repertoire sharing was quantified using the overlap coefficient calculated on TCRB nucleotide sequences. Out-of-frame TCRB sequences from naive cells were analyzed as a proxy for the pre-selection repertoire. TCRdb limited this immuneACCESS table to in-frame rearrangements with V and J called. A share of clones is missing; checked studies link under half to unresolved V genes, and the rest is unexplained. V, J and clone size reflect that table, while D and trimming were determined from the DNA. Across this sample there are hundreds of thousands of clones, with approximately 10% seen only once. 0.015% of the sample belongs to the ten largest clones.

Overall results and qualifications from the work: PCR might favor shorter templates, but patient and control samples were amplified and corrected together, so any skew would affect both groups equally. Fewer insertions and more nucleotide deletions at VDJ recombination sites were observed in patients with type 1 diabetes, implying thymic rearrangement abnormalities. Type 1 diabetes patients showed a moderate but significant shortening of TCRB CDR3 length in all four CD4+ subsets. Because cDNA rather than genomic DNA was sequenced, highly expressing activated cells could have been over-represented, although no difference in activation and CD3 levels was found between groups. Because the HLA sub-analyses included only small numbers of individuals, any influence of HLA type on TCRB rearrangement was left unresolved. Naive, central memory and regulatory TCRB repertoires appeared to be more similar among patients than among healthy donors.

Sequencing was carried out using naive CD4+ T cells from blood. The sample's cell subset or site, from its label and the paper: true naive CD4+ T cells. This sequence was found in a woman in her 30s in good health.

The CDR3 region: CASSLAETQYF. The DNA sequence follows: TGTGCCAGCAGCTTGGCTGAGACCCAGTACTTC. Rearrangement joined TRBV11-1 to TRBJ2-5; the D gene identity is not certain. The CDR3 goes from the cysteine to the phenylalanine over 11 residues. The sequence is cut down to CDR3 DNA, 33 bases in frame from base 1. The germline V gene (reference sequence) specifies SGHAT as CDR1 and FQDESV as CDR2. Trimming costs V 3 bases and J 5 bases, and their ends lie 4 bases apart.